This T cell receptor beta chain was identified during a study of cytomegalovirus exposure and HLA in healthy donors. 13 Jbeta primers and 60 Vbeta primers were used for the PCR. The assay was immunoSEQ multiplex PCR, and TCRdb's table has in-frame clones only and misses some. The sample contains around 100,000 clones, around 80% of which appear only once. V lost 3 bases, J lost 2 bases, and 8 bases lay in between. Looked up from germline, CDR1 is MDHEN and CDR2 is SYDVKM. The CDR3 consists of 13 residues. Sample: PBMCs. This sequence originates from a woman in her thirties or forties in good health and CMV-seronegative. V gene TRBV28 combines with J gene TRBJ2-7; D is unresolved. This chain's CDR3 is CASSFENPYEQYF. CDR3 DNA sequence: TGTGCCAGCAGTTTCGAGAATCCCTACGAGCAGTACTTC.